These T cell receptor beta chains were read from a single sample in a study of T cell changes during pregnancy in multiple sclerosis. Produced via immunoSEQ multiplex PCR; TCRdb's table is partial and in-frame only. The repertoire holds 35,000 to 50,000 clones, approximately 90% seen once, with 0.95% to 1.5% in the top ten. The sequences come from CD4+ T cells from peripheral blood mononuclear cells, collected after pregnancy. The receptors originated from a female donor with multiple sclerosis, enrolled in a pregnancy study. Each CDR3 is given with its conserved first and last residue.

v_call: TRBV6-1; j_call: TRBJ2-7; cdr3_aa: CASCRIAGGCEQYF
v_call: TRBV4-1; j_call: TRBJ1-2; cdr3_aa: CASSQGAGQGIGGYTF
v_call: TRBV7-7; j_call: TRBJ2-1; cdr3_aa: CASSLGLAGGEQFF
v_call: TRBV9; j_call: TRBJ2-5; cdr3_aa: CASSAGDRVETQYF
v_call: TRBV2; j_call: TRBJ2-5; cdr3_aa: CASSGVSPETQYF
v_call: TRBV9; j_call: TRBJ2-3; cdr3_aa: CASSVSGSGDRITDTQYF
v_call: TRBV5-4; j_call: TRBJ2-2; cdr3_aa: CASSLQGTIGELFF
v_call: TRBV2; j_call: TRBJ1-5; cdr3_aa: CASSGDGGNQPQHF
v_call: TRBV5-1; j_call: TRBJ1-1; cdr3_aa: CASSLTGGVTEAFF
v_call: TRBV7-9; j_call: TRBJ1-1; cdr3_aa: CASSVHSTLNTEAFF
v_call: TRBV7-6; j_call: TRBJ2-3; cdr3_aa: CASSRISGKAGDTQYF
v_call: TRBV29-1; j_call: TRBJ2-7; cdr3_aa: CSARGGVYYEQYF
v_call: TRBV11-3; j_call: TRBJ2-1; cdr3_aa: CASSLGSAGDNPFF
v_call: TRBV6-1; j_call: TRBJ2-7; cdr3_aa: CASRISRSSYEQYF
v_call: TRBV14; j_call: TRBJ2-7; cdr3_aa: CASSQVASHRVYEQYF
v_call: TRBV18; j_call: TRBJ1-3; cdr3_aa: CASSTRQVDRSGNTIYF
v_call: TRBV7-3; j_call: TRBJ2-1; cdr3_aa: CASSLSGAGAYNEQFF
v_call: TRBV6-5; j_call: TRBJ2-3; cdr3_aa: CASSLATGTDTQYF
v_call: TRBV5-5; j_call: TRBJ1-2; cdr3_aa: CASSETSQLRSYTF
v_call: TRBV11-3; j_call: TRBJ2-3; cdr3_aa: CASSRSSGSGSRGTDTQYF
v_call: TRBV7-8; j_call: TRBJ2-7; cdr3_aa: CASRPGTVTYEQYF
v_call: TRBV19; j_call: TRBJ2-5; cdr3_aa: CASSPGQGIETQYF
v_call: TRBV18; j_call: TRBJ2-1; cdr3_aa: CASSPEQGNEQFF
v_call: TRBV19; j_call: TRBJ2-2; cdr3_aa: CASSTPTSQGSMRGELFF
v_call: TRBV29-1; j_call: TRBJ1-1; cdr3_aa: CSTGDRDTEAFF
v_call: TRBV6-5; j_call: TRBJ1-4; cdr3_aa: CASSYSQGAVEKLFF
v_call: TRBV2; j_call: TRBJ2-1; cdr3_aa: CASSDTLYNEQFF
v_call: TRBV7-2; j_call: TRBJ2-1; cdr3_aa: CASSEGQAYNEQFF
v_call: TRBV2; j_call: TRBJ2-1; cdr3_aa: CASRIAGGPSDEQFF
v_call: TRBV19; j_call: TRBJ2-7; cdr3_aa: CASTRDRLSYEQYF
v_call: TRBV9; j_call: TRBJ1-5; cdr3_aa: CASSLGYSNQPQHF
v_call: TRBV5-1; j_call: TRBJ2-5; cdr3_aa: CASSLAERETQYF
v_call: TRBV19; j_call: TRBJ1-4; cdr3_aa: CASSIGQGHEKLFF
v_call: TRBV28; j_call: TRBJ1-1; cdr3_aa: CASSARYTEAFF
v_call: TRBV7-2; j_call: TRBJ1-4; cdr3_aa: CASSDTGSLDEKLFF
v_call: TRBV4-1; j_call: TRBJ2-2; cdr3_aa: CASSQGASGVNTGELFF
v_call: TRBV5-1; j_call: TRBJ1-1; cdr3_aa: CASSARGNTEAFF
v_call: TRBV30; j_call: TRBJ2-7; cdr3_aa: CAWRGGSYEQYF
v_call: TRBV2; j_call: TRBJ2-5; cdr3_aa: CASSESYYQETQYF
v_call: TRBV19; j_call: TRBJ2-5; cdr3_aa: CASSTPGTRETQYF
v_call: TRBV7-9; j_call: TRBJ1-2; cdr3_aa: CASSYQGLGYTF
v_call: TRBV10-3; j_call: TRBJ2-7; cdr3_aa: CAIGLAGWSYEQYF
v_call: TRBV29-1; j_call: TRBJ1-2; cdr3_aa: CSANRVNGYTF
v_call: TRBV4-2; j_call: TRBJ2-3; cdr3_aa: CASRAGGYTDTQYF
v_call: TRBV7-2; j_call: TRBJ2-2; cdr3_aa: CASSPRTSQTGELFF
v_call: TRBV6-5; j_call: TRBJ2-7; cdr3_aa: CASSYSWERAYEQYF
v_call: TRBV7-6; j_call: TRBJ1-2; cdr3_aa: CASSYKPGTGVLYGYTF
v_call: TRBV6-6; j_call: TRBJ1-1; cdr3_aa: CASSSPNDNTEAFF
v_call: TRBV19; j_call: TRBJ1-1; cdr3_aa: CASSRQRNTEAFF
v_call: TRBV7-2; j_call: TRBJ1-2; cdr3_aa: CASSRLSGYGYTF
v_call: TRBV21-1; j_call: TRBJ1-5; cdr3_aa: CASSKPRGKGNQPQHF
v_call: TRBV30; j_call: TRBJ2-5; cdr3_aa: CAWSGTSEEETQYF
v_call: TRBV10-3; j_call: TRBJ1-4; cdr3_aa: CAISEASTNEKLFF
v_call: TRBV9; j_call: TRBJ1-2; cdr3_aa: CASSSHRGNYGYTF
v_call: TRBV5-4; j_call: TRBJ2-3; cdr3_aa: CASSLEGVTDTQYF
v_call: TRBV28; j_call: TRBJ1-5; cdr3_aa: CASRSYSHQPQHF